The entry below describes one T cell receptor (beta chain). The target of this receptor is not known. Per-base quality was not reported, and no clone a single base away is much larger than it. From cysteine to phenylalanine, the CDR3 is 14 amino acids long. Just CDR3 DNA is preserved here, 42 bases in frame from base 1. CDR1 MGHRA and CDR2 YSYEKL were looked up in the germline V gene. V is cut by 5 bases and J by 4 bases, and the space between the germline ends is 15 bases. This sample was taken from a study of cytomegalovirus exposure and HLA in healthy donors (dated by TCRdb to about 2017). About the investigation overall: The roughly 670 repertoires of the first cohort and the roughly 120 validation repertoires were produced on the same platform, according to a later analysis. The aim of the study was to test whether cataloging public T cell receptors could identify signatures of past pathogen exposure. To predict cytomegalovirus infection status, the study brought together high-throughput TCR immunosequencing, statistical association of individual TCRs with disease status, and machine learning. Besides the first cohort of 500 to 700 subjects, a separate validation cohort made up of about 120 different subjects was used.

Beyond this particular receptor, the publication reports: Subsequent analysis determined that TCRs grouped into clusters in the first cohort also showed a tendency toward co-occurrence across the 120 or so validation repertoires, and 85% to 95% of cluster scores exceeded 0. According to the authors, the approach could potentially be generalized to other disease states and immunological phenotypes. Across donors, most TCR sequences were observed very rarely, whereas some public TCRs were present in many individuals. A later analysis had no HLA typing for the validation cohort, so co-occurrence there was scored across all 110 or so repertoires. In vitro tests confirmed that three of the cytomegalovirus-associated TCR beta chains recognize cytomegalovirus antigens. In the study, some 180 TCR beta chains were listed as associated with cytomegalovirus. In both the original and validation cohorts, the classifier was reported to diagnose cytomegalovirus status with high specificity and sensitivity.

Donors formed part of the validation cohort, which comprised 120 subjects and was distinct from the first cohort of under 800 subjects. Library creation used the immunoSEQ multiplex PCR assay. Per the authors' processing: To diagnose cytomegalovirus status from the catalog of TCR beta chain sequences, a statistical classification framework was built. Drawn from immuneACCESS, this table holds only the in-frame rearrangements with V and J called that TCRdb kept. Clones are partly lost; checked studies trace under half to an unresolved V gene and leave the rest unexplained. From that table come the V and J calls and clone size; the DNA was used to work out D and trimming. Recorded for this sample are around 60,000 clones; more than 90% of them occurred a single time. Around 1.1% of the sample goes to the ten largest clones.

The TCR comes from a man aged 18 to 35 in good health and CMV-seronegative. Sequencing was carried out using PBMCs. The chain was built from TRBV4-1 and TRBJ2-7, with TRBD1 as a weak D call on 6 bases. The nucleotide sequence is given as TGCGCCAGCAGCTCCCCCGGGACAAGGTACGAGCAGTACTTC. Translated, it gives CASSSPGTRYEQYF.